The T cell receptor (beta chain) described here comes from a study of blood T cell repertoires in COVID-19. The CDR3 is 13 amino acids. Trimming shortened V by 2 bases and J by 9 bases, and 11 bases separated the two germline ends. Repertoires were generated with immunoSEQ multiplex PCR, while TCRdb's copy carries only in-frame clones and drops some. The table includes around 160,000 clones, about 85% detected once. The TCR comes from a man aged 18 to 30 with acute or convalescent COVID-19. V is TRBV12-3 or TRBV12-4 and J is TRBJ1-3, with unresolved D. Sequenced material: peripheral blood. The CDR3 DNA reads TGTGCCAGCAGTTTACAAGAAGGGAGCACCATATATTTT. Amino acid sequence: CASSLQEGSTIYF.